The TCR beta chain described here comes from a study of a mutant IDH1 vaccine in newly diagnosed glioma. Study-level background: Patients got their first vaccination 4-6 weeks after radiotherapy alone, or with temozolomide cycles. V12 corresponded to week 35 and V13 to week 47. The study, taken as a whole, reports: Variations in leading peripheral T cell clonotypes appeared to have no connection with pseudoprogression.

Regarding this clone: Antigen specificity is unknown.

Trimming left V 0 bases short and J 9 bases short, with 3 bases between. CDR1 is SGHAT, CDR2 FQDESV, per germline (reference sequence). The CDR3 has 11 amino acids. Clones were read by immunoSEQ multiplex PCR, and TCRdb kept only the in-frame ones, dropping some. The sample holds tens of thousands of clones; under 90% are singletons and the top ten take over 4%. The time point was: week 35, safety follow-up. Every single dose of the vaccine, 300 ug of mutant IDH1 20-mer peptide, came with topical imiquimod. New WHO grade 3 or 4 astrocytomas that were IDH1-mutant and ATRX-lost occurred in the donors. The receptor was isolated from a woman between 18 and 30 years old with glioma. The sequencing here drew on PBMCs, taken from a glioma patient whose treatment included an IDH1 peptide vaccine. J is TRBJ2-1 and V is TRBV11-1; no clear D gene. The CDR3 reads CASSLAAEQFF. DNA for the CDR3: TGTGCCAGCAGCTTAGCGGCTGAGCAGTTCTTC.